The 20 T cell receptor beta chains in this list originate from one sample, sequenced in a study of T cell responses to AZD1222 COVID-19 vaccine. Some clones are missing from TCRdb's copy, which holds only in-frame ones; the method was immunoSEQ multiplex PCR. Among 120,000 or so clones listed, more than 70% were seen once. The sample was peripheral blood, taken on day 0 of AZD1222 vaccination. Receptors were obtained from an adult in good health.

The chain joins TRBV7-9 to TRBJ1-5, with 10 nucleotides matching TRBD1. The CDR3 contains 13 residues. V lost 11 bases to trimming and J lost 2 bases; unmatched junction nucleotides: 3. The germline gives CDR1 SEHNR, CDR2 FQNEAQ (reference sequence). The CDR3, as DNA: TGTGCCGGGGGGACAGGGGGCAATCAGCCCCAGCATTTT. This gives the protein CAGGTGGNQPQHF.

The chain links TRBV3-1 (or the pseudogene TRBV3-2) to TRBJ2-7; 10 nucleotides agree with TRBD1. The CDR3 is 16 amino acids. CDR1 and CDR2 (germline): LGHDT, YNNKEL (reference sequence). Trimming took 3 bases from V and 0 from J; bases not matched to a gene: 5. The CDR3 DNA is TGTGCCAGCAGCCATTTGGGACAGGGGCTCTCCTACGAGCAGTACTTC. It yields the protein CASSHLGQGLSYEQYF.

V is TRBV9 and J is TRBJ2-3; either TRBD1 or TRBD2 may fit D (5 bases each). Deletions cut 0 bases from V and 4 bases from J, with 18 bases between. This CDR3 has 17 amino acids. CDR1 and CDR2 (germline): SGDLS, YYNGEE. CDR3 nucleotides: TGTGCCAGCAGCGTAGTAGAGGGTATAGGGGCGGCAGATACGCAGTATTTT. Translated: CASSVVEGIGAADTQYF.

This chain links TRBV27 with TRBJ2-2; D unclear. The CDR3 consists of 15 residues. Between the trimmed V and J ends, which lost 4 bases and 1 base, there was a span of 10 bases. CDR1 and CDR2 (germline): MNHEY, SMNVEV (reference sequence). CDR3 bases: TGTGCCAGCAGTTGGAGACTCGGGAACACCGGGGAGCTGTTTTTT. Residues: CASSWRLGNTGELFF.

The genes are TRBV28 and TRBJ2-2; TRBD1 aligns across 7 bases. This CDR3 region has 16 residues. The junction had 10 bases not matched to a gene; V was cut back by 5 bases and J by 4 bases. The germline V gene encodes CDR1 MDHEN and CDR2 SYDVKM. CDR3: CASSGPGQRGTGELFF. In DNA form, the CDR3 reads TGTGCCAGCAGTGGCCCGGGACAGCGAGGCACCGGGGAGCTGTTTTTT.

The chain joins TRBV28 to TRBJ1-5; D is possibly TRBD1 (5 bases). The CDR3 sequence is 15 residues long. Trimming cost V 5 bases and J 3 bases, with 14 bases left between them. Germline CDR1 and CDR2: MDHEN and SYDVKM. CDR3 nucleotides: TGTGCCAGCAGTCCCCCGGGGCCCCTCAATCAGCCCCAGCATTTT. Protein sequence: CASSPPGPLNQPQHF.

J is TRBJ2-1 and V is TRBV6-2 or TRBV6-3; D uncertain. The CDR3 contains 15 residues. Germline V gives CDR1 MNHEY, CDR2 SVGEGT. V was cut by 5 bases and J by 2 bases, with 13 bases left in between. The CDR3 nucleotides are TGTGCCAGCAGTCTCGATAGGGCTCCCTACAATGAGCAGTTCTTC. It codes for CASSLDRAPYNEQFF.

V is TRBV19 and J is TRBJ2-7, with 11 positions matching TRBD2. With V trimmed by 6 bases and J by 2 bases, 3 bases remained unmatched. This CDR3 has 14 amino acids. Germline V gives CDR1 LNHDA, CDR2 SQIVND (reference sequence). The chain's CDR3 is CASRMTSGTYEQYF. For the CDR3, the DNA is TGTGCCAGTAGAATGACTAGCGGGACCTACGAGCAGTACTTC.

The chain links TRBV6-2 or TRBV6-3 to TRBJ1-2; D gene unclear. Trimming stripped 0 bases from V and 8 bases from J, with 13 bases between. Germline V gene data show CDR1 as MNHEY and CDR2 as SVGEGT. CDR3 length equals 14 residues. The CDR3 nucleotides read TGTGCCAGCAGTTACTCGCCGGAGGTGGGGGGCTACACCTTC. Translated, it gives CASSYSPEVGGYTF.

The V and J genes are TRBV6-5 and TRBJ1-2, with 11 bases identical to TRBD1. The CDR3 sequence is 15 residues long. Trimming took 2 bases from V and 2 from J; bases not matched to a gene: 1. Germline V lookup: CDR1 MNHEY, CDR2 SVGAGI. CDR3 sequence (DNA): TGTGCCAGCAGTTACCGGGACAGGGGGAACTATGGCTACACCTTC. As protein: CASSYRDRGNYGYTF.

This clone was seen once. The rearrangement joins TRBV7-8 to TRBJ2-2; D uncertain. The germline V and J ends were trimmed by 1 base and 5 bases, with 8 bases remaining between them. The CDR3 spans 14 residues. The germline gives CDR1 SGHVS, CDR2 FQNEAQ. CDR3: CASSLGRFTGELFF. CDR3 nucleotides: TGTGCCAGCAGCTTAGGAAGGTTTACCGGGGAGCTGTTTTTT. The variable domain in full, with the rest retrieved from reference TRBV7-8 and TRBJ2-2, is GAGVSQSPRYKVAKRGQDVALRCDPISGHVSLFWYQQALGQGPEFLTYFQNEAQLDKSGLPSDRFFAERPEGSVSTLKIQRTQQEDSAVYLCASSLGRFTGELFFGEGSRLTVL.

The rearrangement links TRBV5-6 to TRBJ2-7; 9 positions match TRBD2. Germline-derived CDR1 and CDR2 are SGHDT and YYEEEE. With 2 bases clipped from V and 7 bases from J, the junction kept 16 bases outside the gene matches. CDR3 length: 17 residues. The CDR3 coding sequence is TGTGCCAGCAGCTTAGAGGAGCTGCGGGAGGGCCAGGAAGAGCAGTACTTC. Encoded protein: CASSLEELREGQEEQYF.

The gene calls are TRBV6-1 and TRBJ1-5; TRBD1 matches at 10 bases. V dropped 3 bases and J dropped 3; count of bases not matched to a gene: 2. Looked up from germline, CDR1 is MNHNS and CDR2 is SASEGT. This CDR3 contains 15 residues. CDR3 loop: CASSEGQGYNQPQHF. The CDR3 nucleotides read TGTGCCAGCAGTGAGGGACAGGGGTACAATCAGCCCCAGCATTTT.

The chain joins TRBV7-6 to TRBJ1-1; D is unresolved. The CDR3 is made up of 15 amino acids. Germline lookup yields CDR1 SGHVS and CDR2 FNYEAQ. The V gene lost 1 base and the J gene lost 6 bases, with 15 bases spanning the gap. CDR3 protein: CASSLEVQDEAEAFF. In DNA, the CDR3 is TGTGCCAGCAGCTTAGAGGTCCAGGACGAGGCTGAAGCTTTCTTT.

The rearrangement joins TRBV12-5 to TRBJ2-2; D is perhaps TRBD2 (5 bases). This CDR3 spans 19 amino acids. Per germline, CDR1 LGHNT and CDR2 FRNRAP. Between the trimmed V and J ends, which lost 0 bases and 0 bases, there was a span of 17 bases. CDR3 coding DNA: TGTGCTAGTGGTTTGGTACCGGGAATTGCGGGTCCGAACACCGGGGAGCTGTTTTTT. It translates to CASGLVPGIAGPNTGELFF.

The CDR3 DNA follows: TGTGCCAGCAGCTTTGGGAACAGCATGAACACTGAAGCTTTCTTT. Translated, it gives CASSFGNSMNTEAFF. The genes are TRBV7-9 and TRBJ1-1; D gene ambiguous. The CDR3 consists of 15 residues. Germline loops: CDR1 SEHNR, CDR2 FQNEAQ (reference sequence). V lost 3 bases and J lost 0, with 11 bases in between.

The chain is built from TRBV11-3 and TRBJ2-5, with TRBD1 matching 9 bases. Per germline, CDR1 SGHNT and CDR2 YENEEA. This CDR3 is built from 16 residues. V lost 1 base, J lost 3 bases, and 6 bases stayed unmatched. The CDR3 nucleotides read TGTGCCAGCAGCTTAGGACTTAGGGACAGGGAAGAGACCCAGTACTTC. This sequence encodes CASSLGLRDREETQYF.

The chain uses TRBV19 and TRBJ1-1, with D hard to call. V was shortened by 4 bases and J by 1 base, with 7 bases between the two germline ends. CDR3 length: 13 amino acids. Germline loops: CDR1 LNHDA, CDR2 SQIVND (reference sequence). CDR3 bases: TGTGCCAGTAGTACGGGCCAGAACACTGAAGCTTTCTTT. This encodes CASSTGQNTEAFF.

This chain uses TRBV7-9 with TRBJ1-2, with 9 bases lining up with TRBD1. Germline lookup yields CDR1 SEHNR and CDR2 FQNEAQ (reference sequence). This CDR3 has 15 amino acids. Trimming removed 5 bases from V and 8 bases from J; junction bases left unmatched: 12. CDR3 in amino acids: CASSIGPQGAWGYTF. CDR3 DNA: TGTGCCAGCAGCATAGGCCCACAGGGGGCCTGGGGCTACACCTTC.

The V and J genes are TRBV4-1 and TRBJ2-7; TRBD2 matches 7 bases. With V trimmed by 4 bases and J by 6 bases, 6 bases remained unmatched. Germline CDR1 and CDR2: MGHRA and YSYEKL. This CDR3 has 13 amino acids. CDR3 loop: CASSLGEGTEQYF. CDR3 in DNA: TGCGCCAGCAGCCTGGGGGAGGGAACCGAGCAGTACTTC.